The rows below give T cell receptor beta chains drawn from one sample of a study of T-cell reconstitution after alpha-beta-depleted transplantation in children. Via MiXCR, TCRdb re-called the PCR reads, giving one row per CDR3 protein. The repertoire consists of about 610,000 distinct CDR3 sequences, with over 9.5% occurring once and the leading ten covering roughly 4%. Sample: PBMCs from the stem cell graft donor, taken from the stem cell graft. The receptors were gathered from a human donor who donated a stem cell graft to a child with acute myeloid leukemia. Both conserved end residues are part of each CDR3. The D gene is left open where the match is weak. Clone size is stated in some rows and not others, as once, few, many or a class when expanded.

d_gene: -
v_gene: TRBV20-1
abundance: few
j_gene: TRBJ2-3
CDR3aa: CSARDSRIDTQYF
CDR3nt: TGCAGTGCTAGAGATTCCCGAATCGATACGCAGTATTTT

d_gene: TRBD1
v_gene: TRBV5-4
abundance: few
j_gene: TRBJ2-2
CDR3aa: CASTRQGEDTGELFF
CDR3nt: TGTGCCAGCACCCGACAGGGCGAGGACACCGGGGAGCTGTTTTTT

d_gene: TRBD2
v_gene: TRBV12-3/TRBV12-4
abundance: few
j_gene: TRBJ2-3
CDR3aa: CASSPTRGLAGSTDTQYF
CDR3nt: TGTGCCAGCAGCCCGACGCGTGGACTAGCGGGGTCTACAGATACGCAGTATTTT

d_gene: -
v_gene: TRBV7-8
abundance: many
j_gene: TRBJ1-1
CDR3aa: CASSLGGAELIEAFF
CDR3nt: TGTGCCAGCAGCTTAGGTGGGGCGGAGCTGATTGAAGCTTTCTTT

d_gene: TRBD2
v_gene: TRBV29-1
abundance: -
j_gene: TRBJ2-1
CDR3aa: CSASTSGTDEQFF
CDR3nt: TGCAGCGCATCGACTAGCGGGACAGATGAGCAGTTCTTC

d_gene: -
v_gene: TRBV7-2
abundance: few
j_gene: TRBJ2-2
CDR3aa: CASSPQGGAGELFF
CDR3nt: TGTGCCAGCAGCCCCCAGGGTGGGGCCGGGGAGCTGTTTTTT

d_gene: -
v_gene: TRBV18
abundance: -
j_gene: TRBJ1-1
CDR3aa: CASSGPSRSGMNTEAFF
CDR3nt: TGTGCCAGCTCCGGCCCCTCCAGATCAGGTATGAACACTGAAGCTTTCTTT

d_gene: TRBD1
v_gene: TRBV20-1
abundance: many
j_gene: TRBJ2-1
CDR3aa: CSAIPPTGAAYNEQFF
CDR3nt: TGCAGTGCCATTCCTCCTACAGGGGCGGCCTACAATGAGCAGTTCTTC

d_gene: TRBD2
v_gene: TRBV4-2
abundance: -
j_gene: TRBJ2-3
CDR3aa: CASSQDGLAGPLSTDTQYF
CDR3nt: TGTGCCAGCAGCCAAGATGGGCTAGCGGGACCGCTGAGCACAGATACGCAGTATTTT

d_gene: TRBD2
v_gene: TRBV9
abundance: -
j_gene: TRBJ2-1
CDR3aa: CASNLAGLYNEQFF
CDR3nt: TGTGCCAGCAACCTAGCGGGACTCTACAATGAGCAGTTCTTC

d_gene: -
v_gene: TRBV3-1
abundance: -
j_gene: TRBJ2-2
CDR3aa: CASSDWSKLFF
CDR3nt: TGTGCCAGCAGCGACTGGAGCAAGCTGTTTTTT

d_gene: -
v_gene: TRBV20-1
abundance: many
j_gene: TRBJ2-5
CDR3aa: CSASSENPRTQYF
CDR3nt: TGCAGTGCTAGTTCGGAGAACCCAAGGACCCAGTACTTC

d_gene: TRBD2
v_gene: TRBV2
abundance: few
j_gene: TRBJ2-2
CDR3aa: CASLFSSGNTGELFF
CDR3nt: TGTGCCAGCCTTTTCTCTAGCGGGAACACCGGGGAGCTGTTTTTT

d_gene: -
v_gene: TRBV7-2
abundance: many
j_gene: TRBJ2-1
CDR3aa: CASSFSYNEQFF
CDR3nt: TGCGCCAGCAGCTTCTCCTACAATGAGCAGTTCTTC

d_gene: TRBD2
v_gene: TRBV7-3
abundance: -
j_gene: TRBJ2-1
CDR3aa: CASSLTGTSIYNEQFF
CDR3nt: TGTGCCAGCAGCTTAACTGGGACTAGCATTTACAATGAGCAGTTCTTC

d_gene: -
v_gene: TRBV24-1
abundance: many
j_gene: TRBJ2-3
CDR3aa: CATSDLRVVTQYF
CDR3nt: TGTGCCACCAGTGATCTCAGGGTCGTGACGCAGTATTTT

d_gene: -
v_gene: TRBV29-1
abundance: -
j_gene: TRBJ2-3
CDR3aa: CSVDVRGADTQYF
CDR3nt: TGCAGCGTGGACGTCAGGGGCGCAGATACGCAGTATTTT

d_gene: TRBD2
v_gene: TRBV11-2
abundance: few
j_gene: TRBJ2-5
CDR3aa: CASSLSRGTLSGGQETQYF
CDR3nt: TGTGCCAGCAGCTTGTCGCGGGGGACTTTAAGCGGGGGACAAGAGACCCAGTACTTC

d_gene: -
v_gene: TRBV29-1
abundance: many
j_gene: TRBJ2-1
CDR3aa: CSALERNEQFF
CDR3nt: TGCAGCGCTTTAGAGAGGAATGAGCAGTTCTTC